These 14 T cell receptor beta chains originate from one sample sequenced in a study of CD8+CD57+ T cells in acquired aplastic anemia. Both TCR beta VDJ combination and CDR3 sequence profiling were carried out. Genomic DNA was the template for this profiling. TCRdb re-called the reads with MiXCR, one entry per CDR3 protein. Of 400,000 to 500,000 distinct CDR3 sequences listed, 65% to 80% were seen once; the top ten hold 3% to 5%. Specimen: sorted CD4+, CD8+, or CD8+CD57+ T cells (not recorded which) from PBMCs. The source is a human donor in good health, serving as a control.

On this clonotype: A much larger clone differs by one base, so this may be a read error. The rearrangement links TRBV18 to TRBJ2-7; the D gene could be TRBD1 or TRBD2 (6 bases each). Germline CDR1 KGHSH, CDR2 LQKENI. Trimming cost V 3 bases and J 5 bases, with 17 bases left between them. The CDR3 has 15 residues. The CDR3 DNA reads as TGTGCCAGCTCACCCATACAGGGAGGACGCCACGAGCAGTACTTC. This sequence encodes CASSPIQGGRHEQYF.

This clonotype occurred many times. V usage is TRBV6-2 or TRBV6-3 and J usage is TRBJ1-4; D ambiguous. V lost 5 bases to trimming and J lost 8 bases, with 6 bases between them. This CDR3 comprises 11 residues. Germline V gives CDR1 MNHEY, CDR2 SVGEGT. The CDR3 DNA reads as TGTGCCAGCAGTCGCAACGAAAAACTGTTTTTT. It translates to CASSRNEKLFF.

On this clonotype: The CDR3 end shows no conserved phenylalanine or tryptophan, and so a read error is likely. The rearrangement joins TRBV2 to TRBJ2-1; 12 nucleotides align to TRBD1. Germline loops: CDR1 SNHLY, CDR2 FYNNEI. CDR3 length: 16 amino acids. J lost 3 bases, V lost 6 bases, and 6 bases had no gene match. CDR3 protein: CASSRDRGQGYNEQFL. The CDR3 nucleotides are TGTGCCAGCAGCCGGGACAGGGGGCAGGGCTACAATGAGCAGTTCCTC.

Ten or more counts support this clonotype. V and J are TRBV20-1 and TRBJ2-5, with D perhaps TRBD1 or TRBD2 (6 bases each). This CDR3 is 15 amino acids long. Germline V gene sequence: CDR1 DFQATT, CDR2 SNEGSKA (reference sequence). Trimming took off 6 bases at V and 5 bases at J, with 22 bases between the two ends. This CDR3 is CSALRPGARVETQYF. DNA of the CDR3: TGCAGTGCCCTGCGGCCGGGGGCGCGAGTGGAGACCCAGTACTTC.

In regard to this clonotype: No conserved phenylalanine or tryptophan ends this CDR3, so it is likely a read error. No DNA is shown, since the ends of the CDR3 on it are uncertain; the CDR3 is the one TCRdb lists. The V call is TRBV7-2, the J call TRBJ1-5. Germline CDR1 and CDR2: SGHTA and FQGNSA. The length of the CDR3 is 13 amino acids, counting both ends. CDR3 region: CASSRPGTGNTKY.

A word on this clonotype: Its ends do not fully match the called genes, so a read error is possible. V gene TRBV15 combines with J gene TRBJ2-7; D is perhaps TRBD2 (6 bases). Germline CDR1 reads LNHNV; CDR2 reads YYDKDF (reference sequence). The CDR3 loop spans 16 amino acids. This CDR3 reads CATSRDQLASSNEQYF. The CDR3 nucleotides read TGTGCCACCAGCAGAGATCAACTAGCTTCCTCCAACGAGCAGTACTTC.

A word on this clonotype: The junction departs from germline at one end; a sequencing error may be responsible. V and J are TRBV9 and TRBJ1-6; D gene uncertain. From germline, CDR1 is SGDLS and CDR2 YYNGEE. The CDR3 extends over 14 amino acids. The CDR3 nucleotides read TGTGCCAGCAGCGTGGCGGGCCTAGTCTACGCCCAGTACTTT. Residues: CASSVAGLVYAQYF.

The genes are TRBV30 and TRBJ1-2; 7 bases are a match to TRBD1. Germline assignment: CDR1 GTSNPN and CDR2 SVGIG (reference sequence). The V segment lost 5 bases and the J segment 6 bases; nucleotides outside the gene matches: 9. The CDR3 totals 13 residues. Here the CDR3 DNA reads TGTGCCTGGGGTCGGGACAGTCTCCATGGCTACACCTTC. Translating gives CAWGRDSLHGYTF.

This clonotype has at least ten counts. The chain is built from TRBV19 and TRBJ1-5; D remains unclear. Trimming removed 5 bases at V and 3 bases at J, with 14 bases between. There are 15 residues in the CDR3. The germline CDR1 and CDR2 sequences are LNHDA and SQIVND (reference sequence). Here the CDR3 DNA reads TGTGCCAGTAGTCCGATCTTAGCGCTCAATCAGCCCCAGCATTTT. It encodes CASSPILALNQPQHF.

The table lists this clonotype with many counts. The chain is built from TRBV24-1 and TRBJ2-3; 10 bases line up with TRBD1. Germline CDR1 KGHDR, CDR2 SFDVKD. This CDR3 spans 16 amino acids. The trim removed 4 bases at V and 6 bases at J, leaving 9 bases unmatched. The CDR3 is CATSEGTGVEGDTQYF. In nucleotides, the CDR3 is TGTGCCACCAGTGAGGGGACAGGGGTAGAGGGGGATACGCAGTATTTT.

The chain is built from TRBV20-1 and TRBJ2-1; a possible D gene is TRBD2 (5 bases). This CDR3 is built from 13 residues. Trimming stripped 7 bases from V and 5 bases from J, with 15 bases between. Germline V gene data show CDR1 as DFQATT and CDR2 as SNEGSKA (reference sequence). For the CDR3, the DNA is TGCAGTGGTGATTCTAGCACCGACAATGAGCAGTTCTTC. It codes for CSGDSSTDNEQFF.

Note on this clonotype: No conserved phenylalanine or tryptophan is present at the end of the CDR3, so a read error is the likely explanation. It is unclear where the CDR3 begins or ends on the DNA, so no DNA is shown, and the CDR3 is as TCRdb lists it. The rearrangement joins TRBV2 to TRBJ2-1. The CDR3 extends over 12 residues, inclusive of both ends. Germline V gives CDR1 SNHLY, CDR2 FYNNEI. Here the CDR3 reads CASSVDLNEQAY.

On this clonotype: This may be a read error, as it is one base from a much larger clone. This CDR3 reads CATKPRAEGYEQCF. The CDR3, as DNA: TGTGCCACCAAACCGCGTGCAGAAGGATACGAGCAGTGCTTC. This chain uses TRBV27 with TRBJ2-4; D remains ambiguous. CDR3 size: 14 residues. CDR1 MNHEY and CDR2 SMNVEV come from the germline V gene (reference sequence).

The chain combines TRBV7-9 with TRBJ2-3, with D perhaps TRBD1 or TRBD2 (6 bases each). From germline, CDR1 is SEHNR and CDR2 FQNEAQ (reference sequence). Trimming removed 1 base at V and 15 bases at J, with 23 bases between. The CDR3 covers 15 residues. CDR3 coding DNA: TGTGCCAGCAGCTTAGTAGGGGGGCATCAACCCCAGCATTATTTT. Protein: CASSLVGGHQPQHYF.